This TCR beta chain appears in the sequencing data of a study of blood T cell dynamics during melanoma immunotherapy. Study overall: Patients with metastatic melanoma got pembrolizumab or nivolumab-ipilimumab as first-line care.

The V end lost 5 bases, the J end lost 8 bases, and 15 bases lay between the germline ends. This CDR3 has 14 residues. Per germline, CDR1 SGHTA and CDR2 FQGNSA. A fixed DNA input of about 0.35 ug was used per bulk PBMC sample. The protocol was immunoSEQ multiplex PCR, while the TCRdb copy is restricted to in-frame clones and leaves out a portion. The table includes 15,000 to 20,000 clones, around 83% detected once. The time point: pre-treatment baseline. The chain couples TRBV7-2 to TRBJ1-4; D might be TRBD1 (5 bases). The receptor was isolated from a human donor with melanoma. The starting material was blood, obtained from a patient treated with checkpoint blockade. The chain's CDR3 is CASSPGPGREKLFF. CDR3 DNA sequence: TGTGCCAGCAGCCCGGGACCTGGTAGGGAAAAACTGTTTTTT.